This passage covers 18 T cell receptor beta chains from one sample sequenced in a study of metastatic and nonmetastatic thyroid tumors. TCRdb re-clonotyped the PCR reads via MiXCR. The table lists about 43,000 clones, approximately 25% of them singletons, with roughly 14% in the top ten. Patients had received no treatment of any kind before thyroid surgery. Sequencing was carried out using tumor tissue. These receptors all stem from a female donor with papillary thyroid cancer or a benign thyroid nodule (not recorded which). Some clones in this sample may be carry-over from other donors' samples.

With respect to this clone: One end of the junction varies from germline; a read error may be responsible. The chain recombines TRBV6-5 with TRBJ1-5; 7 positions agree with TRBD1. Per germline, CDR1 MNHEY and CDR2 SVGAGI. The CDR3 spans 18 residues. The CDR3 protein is CATSYSIPTGKSNQPQHF. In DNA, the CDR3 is TGTGCCACCAGTTACTCTATTCCGACAGGGAAGAGCAATCAGCCCCAGCATTTT.

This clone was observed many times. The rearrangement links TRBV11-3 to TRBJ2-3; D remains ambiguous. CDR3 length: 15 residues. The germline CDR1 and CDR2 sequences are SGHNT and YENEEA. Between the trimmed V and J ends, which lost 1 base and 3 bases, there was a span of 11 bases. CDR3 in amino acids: CASSLGLTKTDTQYF. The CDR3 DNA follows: TGTGCCAGCAGCTTAGGTCTAACGAAGACAGATACGCAGTATTTT.

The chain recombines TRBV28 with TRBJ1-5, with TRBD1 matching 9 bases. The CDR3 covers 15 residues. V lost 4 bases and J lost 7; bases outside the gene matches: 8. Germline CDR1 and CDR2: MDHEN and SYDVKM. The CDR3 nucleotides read TGTGCCAGCAGTTCAACAGGGGGCCTTGGGCAGCCCCAGCATTTT. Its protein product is CASSSTGGLGQPQHF.

The CDR3 reads CASSLGTGNQPQHF. In nucleotides, the CDR3 is TGTGCCAGCAGCTTGGGGACAGGCAATCAGCCCCAGCATTTT. This sequence joins TRBV5-6 and TRBJ1-5, with D maybe TRBD1 (6 bases). Trimming removed 0 bases from V and 2 bases from J, with 6 bases in between. Germline V gives CDR1 SGHDT, CDR2 YYEEEE. The CDR3 is 14 residues long.

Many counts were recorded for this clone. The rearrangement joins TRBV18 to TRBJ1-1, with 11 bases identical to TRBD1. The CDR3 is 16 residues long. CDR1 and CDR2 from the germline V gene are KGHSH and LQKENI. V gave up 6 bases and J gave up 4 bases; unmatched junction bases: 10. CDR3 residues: CASSEDRGRWGTEAFF. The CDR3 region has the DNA TGTGCCAGCTCCGAGGACAGGGGGCGCTGGGGCACTGAAGCTTTCTTT.

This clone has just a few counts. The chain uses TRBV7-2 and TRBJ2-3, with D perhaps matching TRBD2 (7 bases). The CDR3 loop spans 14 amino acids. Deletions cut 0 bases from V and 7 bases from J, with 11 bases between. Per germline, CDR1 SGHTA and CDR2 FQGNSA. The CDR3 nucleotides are TGTGCCAGCAGCTTAGCGGGGGGGCTAAATACGCAGTATTTT. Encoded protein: CASSLAGGLNTQYF.

DNA of the CDR3: TGTGCCAGCAGCCCTGGGTCCTACGAGCAGTACTTC. Translated: CASSPGSYEQYF. J is TRBJ2-7 and V is TRBV7-9; D remains ambiguous. The CDR3 spans 12 residues. Per germline, CDR1 SEHNR and CDR2 FQNEAQ (reference sequence). V was pared by 5 bases and J by 1 base, with 6 bases between.

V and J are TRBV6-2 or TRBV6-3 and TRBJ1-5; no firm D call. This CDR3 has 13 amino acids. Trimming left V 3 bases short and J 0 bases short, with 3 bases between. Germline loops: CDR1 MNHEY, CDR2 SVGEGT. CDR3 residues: CASSYYSNQPQHF. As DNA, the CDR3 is TGTGCCAGCAGTTATTATAGCAATCAGCCCCAGCATTTT.

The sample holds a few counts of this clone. The CDR3 spells CASSGTWFEAFF. For the CDR3, the DNA is TGTGCCAGCAGCGGGACATGGTTTGAAGCTTTCTTT. The gene calls are TRBV7-6 and TRBJ1-1; possible D gene TRBD1, 6 bases. The CDR3 has 12 amino acids. V lost 5 bases and J 7 bases, leaving 11 bases between the germline ends. Germline V gene lookup returns CDR1 SGHVS and CDR2 FNYEAQ.

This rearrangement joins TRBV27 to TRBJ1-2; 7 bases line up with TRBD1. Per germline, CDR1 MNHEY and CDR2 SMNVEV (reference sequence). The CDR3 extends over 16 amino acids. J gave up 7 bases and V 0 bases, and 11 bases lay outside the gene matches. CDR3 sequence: CASSLSPTGRFSGYTF. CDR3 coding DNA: TGTGCCAGCAGTTTATCCCCGACAGGGAGATTCTCTGGCTACACCTTC.

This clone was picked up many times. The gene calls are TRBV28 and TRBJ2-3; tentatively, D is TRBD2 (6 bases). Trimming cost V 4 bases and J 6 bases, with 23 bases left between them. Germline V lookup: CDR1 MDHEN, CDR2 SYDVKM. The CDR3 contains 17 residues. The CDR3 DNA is TGTGCCAGCAGTTCCCCCCGGCGGGGCACTCCGGCGGATACGCAGTATTTT. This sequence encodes CASSSPRRGTPADTQYF.

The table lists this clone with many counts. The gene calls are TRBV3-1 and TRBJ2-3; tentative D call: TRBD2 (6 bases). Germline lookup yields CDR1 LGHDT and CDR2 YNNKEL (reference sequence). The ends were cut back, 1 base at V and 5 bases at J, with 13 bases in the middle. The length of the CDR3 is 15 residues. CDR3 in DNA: TGTGCCAGCAGCCAAGGGGCGGGACCGGGAGATACGCAGTATTTT. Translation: CASSQGAGPGDTQYF.

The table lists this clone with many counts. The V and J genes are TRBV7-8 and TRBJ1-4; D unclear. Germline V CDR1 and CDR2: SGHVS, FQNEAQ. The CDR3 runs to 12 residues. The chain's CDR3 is CVTVNLNEKLFF. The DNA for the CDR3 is TGTGTCACGGTTAACCTTAATGAAAAACTGTTTTTT.

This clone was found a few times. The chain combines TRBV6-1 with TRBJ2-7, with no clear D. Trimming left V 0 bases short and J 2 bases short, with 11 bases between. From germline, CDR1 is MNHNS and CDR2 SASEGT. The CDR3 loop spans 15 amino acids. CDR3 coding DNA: TGTGCCAGCAGTGAAGCAGAAAGTTTGCCCTACGAGCAGTACTTC. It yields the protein CASSEAESLPYEQYF.

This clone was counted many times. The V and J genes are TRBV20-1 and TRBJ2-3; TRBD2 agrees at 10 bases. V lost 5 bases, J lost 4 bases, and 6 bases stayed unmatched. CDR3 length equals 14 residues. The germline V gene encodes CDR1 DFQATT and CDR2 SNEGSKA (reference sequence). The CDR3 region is CSAPSGRASDTQYF. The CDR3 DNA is TGCAGTGCTCCCAGCGGGAGGGCCTCAGATACGCAGTATTTT.

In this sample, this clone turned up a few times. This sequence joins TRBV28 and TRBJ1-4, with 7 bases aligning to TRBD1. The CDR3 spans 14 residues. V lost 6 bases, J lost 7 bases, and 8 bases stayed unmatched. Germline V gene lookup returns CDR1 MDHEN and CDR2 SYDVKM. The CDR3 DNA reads TGTGCCAGCAGCCCCCTCCGGGACAGTGAAAAACTGTTTTTT. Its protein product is CASSPLRDSEKLFF.

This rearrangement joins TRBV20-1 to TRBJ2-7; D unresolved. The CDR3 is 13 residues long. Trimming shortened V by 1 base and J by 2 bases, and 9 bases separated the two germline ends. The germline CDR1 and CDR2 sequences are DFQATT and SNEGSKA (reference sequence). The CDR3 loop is CSARGWTAYEQYF. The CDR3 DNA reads TGCAGTGCTAGAGGTTGGACGGCCTACGAGCAGTACTTC.

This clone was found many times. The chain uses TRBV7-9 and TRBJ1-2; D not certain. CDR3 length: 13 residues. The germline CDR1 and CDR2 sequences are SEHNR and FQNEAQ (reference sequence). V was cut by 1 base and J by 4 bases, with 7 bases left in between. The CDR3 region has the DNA TGTGCCAGCAGCTTAGGGCAGCTCTATGGCTACACCTTC. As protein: CASSLGQLYGYTF.